What follows describes a single TCR beta chain. The germline gives CDR1 SGHRS, CDR2 YFSETQ. V was shortened by 3 bases and J by 5 bases, with 12 bases between the two germline ends. This CDR3 is 13 amino acids long. Profiled with immunoSEQ multiplex PCR; TCRdb holds only in-frame clones, not every one. The sample holds tens of thousands of clones, approximately 86% seen once. The data were taken from a study of blood T cell repertoires in COVID-19. Overall study context: Samples came from the United States, Italy and Spain, spanning acute and convalescent COVID-19. Sample material is recorded as cDNA or gDNA derived from T cells, B-cell-depleted T cells, or PBMCs.

The sample taken for sequencing was peripheral blood. This TCR was recovered from a man older than 75 with active COVID-19. The chain employs TRBV5-1 and TRBJ2-7, with D perhaps matching TRBD2 (5 bases). The DNA for the CDR3 is TGCGCCAGCAGCTGGACTGGCCCTAACGAGCAGTACTTC. It specifies CASSWTGPNEQYF.